One and the same sample provided the 29 T cell receptor beta chains below, sequenced in a study of T cell changes during pregnancy in multiple sclerosis (dated by TCRdb to about 2019). Receptor amplification or capture employed the immunoSEQ multiplex PCR assay. In TCRdb, the immuneACCESS table is reduced to in-frame sequences with V and J assigned. These tables do not hold every clone; where another copy was compared, an unresolved V gene accounts for under half, and the others remain unexplained. Present in this sample are over 35,000 clones, 85% to 95% of which were seen just once. Of the sample, 0.39% is held by the ten largest clones. The starting material was CD4+ T cells from peripheral blood mononuclear cells, obtained in the second trimester of pregnancy. All receptors derive from a female donor with multiple sclerosis, enrolled in a pregnancy study.

This chain links TRBV19 with TRBJ2-7, with no clear D. The CDR3 runs to 12 residues. The V gene's germline CDR1 is LNHDA and CDR2 SQIVND (reference sequence). V was cut by 3 bases and J by 4 bases, with 7 bases left in between. CDR3 in DNA: TGTGCCAGTAGTATGCCCGGGTACGAGCAGTACTTC. As protein: CASSMPGYEQYF.

The V gene is TRBV7-6, the J gene TRBJ2-2; TRBD1 agrees at 10 bases. Germline trimming cut 5 bases from V and 6 bases from J; bases unmatched to any gene: 6. This CDR3 comprises 15 residues. Germline V gene lookup returns CDR1 SGHVS and CDR2 FNYEAQ. The CDR3 sequence is CASSTRTGGAGELFF. CDR3 nucleotides: TGTGCCAGCAGCACCCGGACAGGGGGGGCCGGGGAGCTGTTTTTT.

The rearrangement uses TRBV6-5 and TRBJ2-3, with D maybe TRBD2 (7 bases). The CDR3 is 16 residues long. Trimming took 0 bases from V and 3 from J, leaving 13 bases between them. CDR1 and CDR2 from the germline V gene are MNHEY and SVGAGI. The CDR3 spells CASSYSWGGRTDTQYF. In nucleotides, the CDR3 is TGTGCCAGCAGTTACTCGTGGGGGGGCAGAACAGATACGCAGTATTTT.

Worth noting for this clone: The sample carries other DNA sequences with the same CDR3. This chain links TRBV19 with TRBJ1-5; D call uncertain. Per germline, CDR1 LNHDA and CDR2 SQIVND (reference sequence). Trimming removed 3 bases at V and 6 bases at J, with 6 bases between. This CDR3 has 12 residues. CDR3 in amino acids: CASSIGSQPQHF. The CDR3 bases are TGTGCCAGTAGTATCGGGAGTCAGCCCCAGCATTTT.

CDR3 region: CASSPGQGAYEQYF. CDR3 coding DNA: TGTGCCAGTAGTCCCGGACAGGGGGCCTACGAGCAGTACTTC. V gene TRBV19 combines with J gene TRBJ2-7; 10 bases agree with TRBD1. This CDR3 comprises 14 residues. The V gene's germline CDR1 is LNHDA and CDR2 SQIVND (reference sequence). V was pared by 5 bases and J by 2 bases, with 3 bases of the junction left unmatched.

V and J are TRBV30 and TRBJ1-5; D gene uncertain. The CDR3 runs to 13 residues. Looked up from germline, CDR1 is GTSNPN and CDR2 is SVGIG (reference sequence). Trimming cost V 0 bases and J 3 bases, with 6 bases left between them. CDR3: CAWSVSPNQPQHF. As DNA, the CDR3 is TGTGCCTGGAGTGTTAGCCCCAATCAGCCCCAGCATTTT. Drawing the rest from reference TRBV30 and TRBJ1-5, the complete variable domain is SQTIHQWPATLVQPVGSPLSLECTVEGTSNPNLYWYRQAAGRGLQLLFYSVGIGQISSEVPQNLSASRPQDRQFILSSKKLLLSDSGFYLCAWSVSPNQPQHFGDGTRLSIL.

This chain links TRBV7-2 with TRBJ2-6; D not resolved. The CDR3 spans 15 residues. The germline V gene encodes CDR1 SGHTA and CDR2 FQGNSA. Trimming took 1 base from V and 4 from J, leaving 8 bases between them. The CDR3 protein is CASSLELTGANVLTF. CDR3 bases: TGTGCCAGCAGCTTAGAGCTAACCGGGGCCAACGTCCTGACTTTC.

This chain joins TRBV6-6 and TRBJ2-1; TRBD1 is a possible D gene (6 bases). V shed 7 bases and J shed 7 bases, with 23 bases lying between them. This CDR3 has 16 amino acids. CDR1 is MNHNY and CDR2 is SVGAGI in the germline V gene (reference sequence). The CDR3 DNA reads TGTGCCAGCACCTACAGGGTCGGGAATATTAAGAATGAGCAGTTCTTC. Its protein product is CASTYRVGNIKNEQFF.

The rearrangement joins TRBV18 to TRBJ2-7; tentative D call: TRBD1 (5 bases). The germline V gene has CDR1 KGHSH and CDR2 LQKENI. The CDR3 length is 13 residues. The V gene lost 3 bases and the J gene lost 3 bases, with 9 bases spanning the gap. CDR3 in amino acids: CASSPIRDYEQYF. The CDR3 nucleotides are TGTGCCAGCTCACCTATCAGGGACTACGAGCAGTACTTC.

The rearrangement joins TRBV6-5 to TRBJ1-2, with TRBD1 matching over 7 bases. V trimming: 2 bases; J trimming: 5 bases; junction bases outside the gene matches: 11. Germline V lookup: CDR1 MNHEY, CDR2 SVGAGI. CDR3 length equals 16 residues. In nucleotides, the CDR3 is TGTGCCAGCAGTTACACCTCCGGGACAGATCAATATGGCTACACCTTC. Translation: CASSYTSGTDQYGYTF.

This clone showed up just a few times. The chain uses TRBV19 and TRBJ1-5; tentatively, D is TRBD1 (5 bases). The CDR3 covers 17 residues. Trimming pared 3 bases from V and 1 base from J, leaving 16 bases between. CDR1 is LNHDA, CDR2 SQIVND, per germline (reference sequence). The CDR3 loop reads CASSIWQGAWSNQPQHF. The CDR3 nucleotides are TGTGCCAGTAGTATTTGGCAGGGCGCGTGGAGCAATCAGCCCCAGCATTTT.

This clone is a singleton in its sample. The chain is built from TRBV7-6 and TRBJ1-1; D not resolved. The germline V gene encodes CDR1 SGHVS and CDR2 FNYEAQ. V was clipped by 1 base and J by 0 bases, with 9 bases between them. The CDR3 extends over 15 amino acids. This chain's CDR3 is CASSLEKLVNTEAFF. The CDR3, as DNA: TGTGCCAGCAGCTTAGAAAAACTGGTGAACACTGAAGCTTTCTTT.

The chain uses TRBV5-1 and TRBJ2-3; TRBD2 aligns across 7 bases. With 0 bases clipped from V and 3 bases from J, the junction kept 10 bases outside the gene matches. The germline CDR1 and CDR2 sequences are SGHRS and YFSETQ. This CDR3 is 17 amino acids long. In DNA form, the CDR3 reads TGCGCCAGCAGCTTGGGGAGGCGCGGGGGATGGACAGATACGCAGTATTTT. Amino acid sequence: CASSLGRRGGWTDTQYF.

The chain combines TRBV2 with TRBJ2-5; no definite D call. CDR1 is SNHLY, CDR2 FYNNEI, per germline. Trimming took 6 bases from V and 2 from J, leaving 7 bases between them. The length of the CDR3 is 12 residues. The CDR3 protein is CASSTRQETQYF. Here the CDR3 DNA reads TGTGCCAGCAGCACGCGTCAAGAGACCCAGTACTTC. The entire variable domain, with the rest obtained from reference TRBV2 and TRBJ2-5, is as follows: EPEVTQTPSHQVTQMGQEVILRCVPISNHLYFYWYRQILGQKVEFLVSFYNNEISEKSEIFDDQFSVERPDGSNFTLKIRSTKLEDSAMYFCASSTRQETQYFGPGTRLLVL.

A remark on this clone: Compared with germline, one end of the junction differs, possibly owing to a read error. This sequence joins TRBV5-1 and TRBJ2-1, with 7 bases matching TRBD2. Germline assignment: CDR1 SGHRS and CDR2 YFSETQ. The CDR3 has 18 residues. CDR3 sequence (DNA): TGCGCCAATTCAGGGAGGGTGGGTTTCCGGGGCTACTACGATGAGCAGTTCTTC. As protein: CANSGRVGFRGYYDEQFF.

The chain links TRBV28 to TRBJ1-5; D gene unclear. V was trimmed by 6 bases and J by 4 bases, leaving 10 bases between them. CDR1 and CDR2 from the germline V gene are MDHEN and SYDVKM. The CDR3 runs 13 residues. CDR3 bases: TGTGCCAGCAGAGGGAGTCTAAATCAGCCCCAGCATTTT. Residues: CASRGSLNQPQHF. Complete variable domain (other parts from reference TRBV28 and TRBJ1-5): DVKVTQSSRYLVKRTGEKVFLECVQDMDHENMFWYRQDPGLGLRLIYFSYDVKMKEKGDIPEGYSVSREKKERFSLILESASTNQTSMYLCASRGSLNQPQHFGDGTRLSIL.

The chain carries TRBV19 and TRBJ2-1; TRBD2 matches at 10 bases. The CDR3 extends over 17 amino acids. Germline V gene sequence: CDR1 LNHDA, CDR2 SQIVND (reference sequence). V lost 4 bases to trimming and J lost 0 bases; unmatched junction nucleotides: 6. The CDR3: CASSRWTSGISYNEQFF. The CDR3 nucleotides read TGTGCCAGTAGTAGGTGGACTAGCGGAATCTCCTACAATGAGCAGTTCTTC.

The chain employs TRBV4-2 and TRBJ2-2; tentatively, D is TRBD1 (5 bases). The CDR3 sequence is 16 residues long. V was shortened by 1 base and J by 0 bases, with 9 bases between the two germline ends. The germline CDR1 and CDR2 sequences are LGHNA and YNFKEQ. In DNA form, the CDR3 reads TGTGCCAGCAGCCAAGGTGGACATACGAACACCGGGGAGCTGTTTTTT. Residues: CASSQGGHTNTGELFF.

This clone was seen a single time. The chain is built from TRBV28 and TRBJ1-2, with D possibly being TRBD1 (5 bases). CDR1 and CDR2 from the germline V gene are MDHEN and SYDVKM. The CDR3 loop spans 15 amino acids. Trimming removed 0 bases from V and 8 bases from J, with 16 bases in between. Here the CDR3 DNA reads TGTGCCAGCAGTTTATGGAGGTGGCAGGGTAAAGGCTACACCTTC. Translation: CASSLWRWQGKGYTF.

This chain connects TRBV28 to TRBJ2-7, with D possibly TRBD2 on 6 matching bases. The CDR3 has 13 residues. Germline V CDR1 and CDR2: MDHEN, SYDVKM. Trimming shortened V by 6 bases and J by 4 bases, and 13 bases separated the two germline ends. The CDR3: CASRAGGIYEQYF. Written as DNA, the CDR3 is TGTGCCAGCAGGGCTGGGGGGATTTACGAGCAGTACTTC.

The rearrangement uses TRBV29-1 and TRBJ1-2, with D unresolved. V lost 7 bases and J lost 2, with 26 bases in between. The CDR3 loop spans 17 amino acids. Per germline, CDR1 SQVTM and CDR2 ANQGSEA. The CDR3 spells CSADLEGSPLVNYGYTF. CDR3 DNA: TGCAGCGCAGACTTGGAGGGTAGTCCCCTTGTAAACTATGGCTACACCTTC.

The chain is built from TRBV6-1 and TRBJ1-1, with 7 bases fitting TRBD1. The CDR3 spans 13 residues. V was clipped by 6 bases and J by 3 bases; unmatched bases: 4. Per the germline V gene, CDR1 is MNHNS and CDR2 is SASEGT. CDR3 region: CASRDRAYTEAFF. CDR3 nucleotide sequence: TGTGCCAGCAGAGACAGGGCGTACACTGAAGCTTTCTTT.

The rearrangement uses TRBV29-1 and TRBJ1-2; possibly TRBD1 for D (5 bases). Germline-derived CDR1 and CDR2 are SQVTM and ANQGSEA. There are 14 residues in the CDR3. V was cut by 3 bases and J by 4 bases, with 15 bases left in between. The CDR3 DNA is TGCAGCGTTGACCGCGGGAGGGGCGGCTATGGCTACACCTTC. This gives the protein CSVDRGRGGYGYTF.

A single count supports this clone. The chain couples TRBV13 to TRBJ1-2; D might be TRBD1 (5 bases). The CDR3 length is 13 residues. Trimming stripped 5 bases from V and 3 bases from J, with 10 bases between. Germline values: CDR1 PRHDT, CDR2 FYEKMQ (reference sequence). The CDR3, as DNA: TGTGCCAGCAGCCGCAGGGAAGACTATGGCTACACCTTC. Translation: CASSRREDYGYTF.

V usage is TRBV6-5 and J usage is TRBJ2-6; 7 bases map to TRBD1. The CDR3 covers 15 residues. The ends lost 5 bases at V and 2 bases at J; junction bases unmatched: 3. CDR1 is MNHEY, CDR2 SVGAGI, per germline. The CDR3 region has the DNA TGTGCCAGCAGTAAGACAGGGCCTGGGGCCAACGTCCTGACTTTC. Protein: CASSKTGPGANVLTF.

The rearrangement joins TRBV5-1 to TRBJ1-1; D possibly corresponds to TRBD1 (5 bases). CDR3 size: 16 residues. The ends were cut back, 0 bases at V and 8 bases at J, with 20 bases in the middle. Germline V gene sequence: CDR1 SGHRS, CDR2 YFSETQ. DNA for the CDR3: TGCGCCAGCAGCTTGGTGAGCCCTGGGGGGGAAAAGGAAGCTTTCTTT. Encoded protein: CASSLVSPGGEKEAFF.

The J gene is TRBJ2-1, the V gene TRBV6-5; 10 bases line up with TRBD2. The CDR3 has 15 residues. Trimming at V came to 7 bases and at J to 7 bases, leaving 10 bases not matched to a gene. Germline V lookup: CDR1 MNHEY, CDR2 SVGAGI. The CDR3 nucleotides read TGTGCCAGCAAAGCCCTAGCGGGGGTATGGAATGAGCAGTTCTTC. It specifies CASKALAGVWNEQFF.

In this sample, this clone turned up once. The chain combines TRBV5-5 with TRBJ2-7, with D possibly TRBD1 on 6 matching bases. The germline V and J ends were trimmed by 3 bases and 0 bases, with 13 bases remaining between them. Germline-derived CDR1 and CDR2 are SGHKS and YYEKEE (reference sequence). The CDR3 runs to 15 residues. The CDR3 coding sequence is TGTGCCAGCAGCTCCCGGGACACTCTCTCCTACGAGCAGTACTTC. Translated: CASSSRDTLSYEQYF.

This clone was found once. The V and J genes are TRBV19 and TRBJ1-5; D unresolved. CDR3 length equals 13 residues. With 2 bases removed from V and 4 bases from J, the gap between germline ends came to 6 bases. CDR1 is LNHDA, CDR2 SQIVND, per germline (reference sequence). The CDR3 nucleotides read TGTGCCAGTAGTATACGCGAGAATCAGCCCCAGCATTTT. Translated, it gives CASSIRENQPQHF. The full variable domain, its missing parts supplied by reference TRBV19 and TRBJ1-5, is DGGITQSPKYLFRKEGQNVTLSCEQNLNHDAMYWYRQDPGQGLRLIYYSQIVNDFQKGDIAEGYSVSREKKESFPLTVTSAQKNPTAFYLCASSIRENQPQHFGDGTRLSIL.